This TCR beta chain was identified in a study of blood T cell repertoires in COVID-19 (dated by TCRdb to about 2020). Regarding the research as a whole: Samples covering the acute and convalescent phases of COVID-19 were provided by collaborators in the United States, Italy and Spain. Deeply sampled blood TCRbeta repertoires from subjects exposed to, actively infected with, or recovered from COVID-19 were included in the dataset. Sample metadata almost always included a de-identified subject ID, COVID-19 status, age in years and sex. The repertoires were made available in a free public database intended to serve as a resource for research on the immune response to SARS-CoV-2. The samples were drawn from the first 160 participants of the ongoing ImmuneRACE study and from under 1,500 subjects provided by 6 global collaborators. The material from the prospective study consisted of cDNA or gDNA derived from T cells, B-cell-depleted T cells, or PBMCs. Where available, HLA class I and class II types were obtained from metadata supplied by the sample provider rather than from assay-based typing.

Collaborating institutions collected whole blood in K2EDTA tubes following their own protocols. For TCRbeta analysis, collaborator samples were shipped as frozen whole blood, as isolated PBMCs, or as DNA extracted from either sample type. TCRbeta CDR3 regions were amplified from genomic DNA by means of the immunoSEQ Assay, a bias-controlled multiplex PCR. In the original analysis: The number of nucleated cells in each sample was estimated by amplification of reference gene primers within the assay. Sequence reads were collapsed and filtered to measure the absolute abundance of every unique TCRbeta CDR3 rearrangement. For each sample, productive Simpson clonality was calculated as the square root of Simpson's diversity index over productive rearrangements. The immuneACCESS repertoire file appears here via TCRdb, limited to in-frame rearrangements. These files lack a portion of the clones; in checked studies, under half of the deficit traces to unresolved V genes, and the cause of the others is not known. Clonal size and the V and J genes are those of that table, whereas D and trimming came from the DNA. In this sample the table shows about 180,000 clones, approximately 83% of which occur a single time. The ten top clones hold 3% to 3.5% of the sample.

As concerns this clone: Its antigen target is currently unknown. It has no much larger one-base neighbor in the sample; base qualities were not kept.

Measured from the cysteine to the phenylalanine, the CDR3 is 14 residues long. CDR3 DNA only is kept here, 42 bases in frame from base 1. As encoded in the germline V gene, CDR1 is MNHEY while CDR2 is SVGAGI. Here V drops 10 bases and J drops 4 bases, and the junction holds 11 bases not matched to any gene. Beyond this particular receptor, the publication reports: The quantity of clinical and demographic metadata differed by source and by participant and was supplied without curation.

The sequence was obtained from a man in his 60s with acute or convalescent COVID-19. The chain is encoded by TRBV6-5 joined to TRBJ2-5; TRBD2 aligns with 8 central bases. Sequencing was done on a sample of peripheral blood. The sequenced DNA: TGTGCCACCGAGCGGGAGTGGGAGCTAGAGACCCAGTACTTC. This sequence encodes CATEREWELETQYF.